The clone carrying this T cell receptor (beta chain) was seen many times. What it recognizes is unknown. With 3 bases removed from V and 2 bases from J, the gap between germline ends came to 11 bases. The germline CDR1 and CDR2 sequences are KGHSH and LQKENI. The CDR3 loop spans 14 amino acids. This sample's TCRbeta library carried unique molecular identifier barcodes. Each CDR3 protein gets one entry after TCRdb re-called the PCR reads with MiXCR. The table lists about 230,000 distinct CDR3 sequences, about a tenth of them singletons, with 28% in the top ten. The data were taken from a study of T-cell reconstitution after alpha-beta-depleted transplantation in children. Study-wide results and limits: Alpha-beta T cells present about two months after transplant were reported to originate from several hundred expanded graft clones.

The sample here was PBMCs, taken before TCRalphabeta/CD19-depleted stem cell transplant. This clonotype was sampled from a child less than two years old with acute myeloid leukemia, due to receive a stem cell transplant. The chain employs TRBV18 and TRBJ2-7, with D uncertain. CDR3 sequence (DNA): TGTGCCAGCTCACCTTGGGCAGCTGCCTACGAGCAGTACTTC. This gives the protein CASSPWAAAYEQYF.